A single TCR beta chain is shown here with its context. The sample originates from a study of blood T cell repertoires in COVID-19. Germline V gene lookup returns CDR1 SNHLY and CDR2 FYNNEI. The CDR3 sequence is 14 residues long. Trimming took 5 bases from V and 5 from J, leaving 15 bases between them. TCRdb's table, derived via immunoSEQ multiplex PCR, lists solely in-frame clones and lacks some. The table has 100,000 to 150,000 clones, about 88% seen once. The TCR was taken from a human donor in a cohort sampled during active COVID-19. The specimen was peripheral blood. The rearrangement links TRBV2 to TRBJ2-5; the D gene is possibly TRBD1 (6 bases). Here the CDR3 reads CASSNTGWKETQYF. In nucleotides, the CDR3 is TGTGCCAGCAGTAATACAGGGTGGAAGGAGACCCAGTACTTC.